The 2 T cell receptor beta chains below were found in one sample sequenced in a study of chemoradiotherapy in HPV16-positive cancers. Only in-frame clones appear in the TCRdb table, and some are missing; sequencing was by immunoSEQ multiplex PCR. The sample consists of roughly 15,000 clones, roughly three quarters of them appearing once. This specimen was taken from a patient who underwent chemoradiotherapy. The receptor source for this set is a human donor with HPV-associated anogenital cancer.

This sequence joins TRBV7-8 and TRBJ2-7; the match to TRBD1 covers 7 bases. Germline-derived CDR1 and CDR2 are SGHVS and FQNEAQ. There are 14 residues in the CDR3. With V trimmed by 5 bases and J by 2 bases, 6 bases remained unmatched. As DNA, the CDR3 is TGTGCCAGCAGCCTACACAGGGGAGCCTACGAGCAGTACTTC. Residues: CASSLHRGAYEQYF.

The rearrangement joins TRBV28 to TRBJ2-7; the D is unclear. The germline CDR1 and CDR2 sequences are MDHEN and SYDVKM. The ends were cut back, 6 bases at V and 3 bases at J, with 9 bases in the middle. The CDR3 has 12 residues. The CDR3 region is CASSRWIYEQYF. The CDR3, as DNA: TGTGCCAGCAGCCGATGGATCTACGAGCAGTACTTC.